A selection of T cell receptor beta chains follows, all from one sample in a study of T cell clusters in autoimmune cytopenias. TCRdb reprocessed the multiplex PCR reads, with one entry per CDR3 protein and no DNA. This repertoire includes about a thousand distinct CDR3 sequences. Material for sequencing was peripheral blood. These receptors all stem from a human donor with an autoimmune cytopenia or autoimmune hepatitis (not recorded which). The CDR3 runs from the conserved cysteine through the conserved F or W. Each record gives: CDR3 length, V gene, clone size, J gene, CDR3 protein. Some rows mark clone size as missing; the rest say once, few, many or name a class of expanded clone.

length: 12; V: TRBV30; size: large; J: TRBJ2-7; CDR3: CAWSPSSYEQYF
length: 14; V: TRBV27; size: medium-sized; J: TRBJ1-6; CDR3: CARPGNGGDSPLHF
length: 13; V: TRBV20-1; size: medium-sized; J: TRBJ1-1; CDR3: CSARKTPNTEAFF
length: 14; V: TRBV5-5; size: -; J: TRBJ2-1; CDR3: CASSFSAGVHEQFF
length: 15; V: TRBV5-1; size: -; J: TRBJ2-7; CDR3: CASSFLGRGLDEQYF
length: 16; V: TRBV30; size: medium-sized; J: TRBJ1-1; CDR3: CAWSSWGTPQNTEAFF
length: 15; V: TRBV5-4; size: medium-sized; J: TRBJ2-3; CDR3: CASSWGTGETDTQYF
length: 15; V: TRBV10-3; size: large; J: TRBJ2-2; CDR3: CAISAGQGNTGELFF
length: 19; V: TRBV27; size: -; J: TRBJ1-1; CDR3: CASSPRLGFPGTSGPEAFF
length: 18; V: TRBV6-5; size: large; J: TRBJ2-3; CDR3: CASSRGLAGGPGTDTQYF
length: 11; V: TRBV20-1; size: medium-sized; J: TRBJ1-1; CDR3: CSARDSTEAFF
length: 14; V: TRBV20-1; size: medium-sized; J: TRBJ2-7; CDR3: CSARNPGATYEQYF
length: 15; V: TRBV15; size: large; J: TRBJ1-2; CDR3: CATSRDRTGDGGYTF
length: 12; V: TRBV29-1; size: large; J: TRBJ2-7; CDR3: CSVVTDTYEQYF
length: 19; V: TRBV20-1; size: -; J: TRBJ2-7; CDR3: CSARDRGTRQGYYSYEQYF
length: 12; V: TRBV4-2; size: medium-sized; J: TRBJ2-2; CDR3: CASSQRPEELFF
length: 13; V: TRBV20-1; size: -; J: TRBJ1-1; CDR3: CSASWDRSTEAFF
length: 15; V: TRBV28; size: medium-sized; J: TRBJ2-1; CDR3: CASSLRLAVYNEQFF
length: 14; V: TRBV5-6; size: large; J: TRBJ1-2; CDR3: CASRNRDRYYGYTF
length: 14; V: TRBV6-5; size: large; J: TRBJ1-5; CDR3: CASSPGTPNQPQHF
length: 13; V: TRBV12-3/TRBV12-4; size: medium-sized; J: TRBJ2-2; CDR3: CASSLGILGELFF
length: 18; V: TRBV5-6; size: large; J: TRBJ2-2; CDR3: CASSLVSGSVWNTGELFF
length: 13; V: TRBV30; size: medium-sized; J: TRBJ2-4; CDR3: CAWGEGLQNIQYF
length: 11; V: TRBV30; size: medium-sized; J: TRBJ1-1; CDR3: CAWSVTTEAFF
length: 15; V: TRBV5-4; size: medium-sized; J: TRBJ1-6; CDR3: CASSSGDRGTSPLHF
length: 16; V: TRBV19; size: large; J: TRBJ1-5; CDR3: CASSIIRDLSNQPQHF
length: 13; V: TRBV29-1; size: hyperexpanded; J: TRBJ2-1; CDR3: CSPVARGAGEQFF
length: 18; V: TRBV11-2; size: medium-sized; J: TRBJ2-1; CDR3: CASSKARQGEWIINEQFF
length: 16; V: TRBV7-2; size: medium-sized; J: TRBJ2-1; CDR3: CASSFSGTGYWHEQFF
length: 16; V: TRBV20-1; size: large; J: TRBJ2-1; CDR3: CSARERLAGEYSEQFF
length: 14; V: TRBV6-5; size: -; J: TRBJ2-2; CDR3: CASSRTPNTKELFF
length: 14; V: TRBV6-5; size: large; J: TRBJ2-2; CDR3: CASKPIQVTGELFF
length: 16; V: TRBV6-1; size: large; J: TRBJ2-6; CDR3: CASSEAHGAGANVLTF
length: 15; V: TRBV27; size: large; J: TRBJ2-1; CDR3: CASSRSGDYNNEQFF
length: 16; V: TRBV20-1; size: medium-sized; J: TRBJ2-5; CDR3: CSARDRGTGGWETQYF
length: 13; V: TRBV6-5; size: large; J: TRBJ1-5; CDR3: CASSRDGGQPQHF
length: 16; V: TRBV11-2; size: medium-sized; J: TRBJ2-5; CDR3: CASSLRASLTEETQYF
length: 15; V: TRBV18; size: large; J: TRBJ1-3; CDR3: CASSPPTQGRNTIYF
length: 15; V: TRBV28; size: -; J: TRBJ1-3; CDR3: CASSWGQAAGNTIYF
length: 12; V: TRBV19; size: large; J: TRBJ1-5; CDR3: CASRGGNQPQHF
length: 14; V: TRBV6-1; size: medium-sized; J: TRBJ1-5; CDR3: CASSGDRLNQPQHF
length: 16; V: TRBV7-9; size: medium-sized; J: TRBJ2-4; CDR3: CATYPEGGLSKNIQYF
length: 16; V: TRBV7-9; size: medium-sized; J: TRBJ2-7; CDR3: CASSLRTGDGSYEQYF
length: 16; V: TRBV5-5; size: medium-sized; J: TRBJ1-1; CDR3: CASSPGGVRVNTEAFF
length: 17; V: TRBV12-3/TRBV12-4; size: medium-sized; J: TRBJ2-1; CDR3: CATQTGLTSGISNEQFF
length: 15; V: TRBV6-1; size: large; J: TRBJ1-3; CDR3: CASSEDRNSGNTIYF
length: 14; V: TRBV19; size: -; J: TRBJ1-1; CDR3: CASSIVRGETEAFF
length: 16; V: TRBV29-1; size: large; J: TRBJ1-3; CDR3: CSVEARARTTGNTIYF
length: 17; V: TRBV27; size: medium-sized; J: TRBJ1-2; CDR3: CASSLLGKPWDLVGYTF
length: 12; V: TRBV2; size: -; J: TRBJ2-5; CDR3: CASSEWRETQYF
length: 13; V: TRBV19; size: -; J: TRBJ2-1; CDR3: CASFRGSYNEQFF
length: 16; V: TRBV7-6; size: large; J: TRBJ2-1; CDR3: CASSHMGQLSYNEQFF
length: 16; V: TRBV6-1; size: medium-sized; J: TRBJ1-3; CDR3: CASSERSPWFGNTIYF
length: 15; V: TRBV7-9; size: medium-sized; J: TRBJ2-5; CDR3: CASSSPFGDQETQYF
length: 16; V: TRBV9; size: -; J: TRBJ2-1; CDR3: CASESGRAGPYNEQFF